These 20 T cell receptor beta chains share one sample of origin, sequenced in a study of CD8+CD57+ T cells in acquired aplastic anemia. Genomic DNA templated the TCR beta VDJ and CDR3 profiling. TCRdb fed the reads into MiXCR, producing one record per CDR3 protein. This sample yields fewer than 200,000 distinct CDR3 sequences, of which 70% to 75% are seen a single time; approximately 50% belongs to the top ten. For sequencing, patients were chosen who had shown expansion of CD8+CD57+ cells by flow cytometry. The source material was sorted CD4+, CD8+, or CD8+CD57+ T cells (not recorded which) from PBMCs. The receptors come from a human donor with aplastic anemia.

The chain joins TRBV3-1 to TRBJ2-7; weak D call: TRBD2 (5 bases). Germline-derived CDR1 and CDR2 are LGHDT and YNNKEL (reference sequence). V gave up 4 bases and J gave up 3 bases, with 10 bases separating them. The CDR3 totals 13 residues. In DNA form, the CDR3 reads TGTGCCAGCAGCCGGGAGTACATCTACGAGCAGTACTTC. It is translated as CASSREYIYEQYF.

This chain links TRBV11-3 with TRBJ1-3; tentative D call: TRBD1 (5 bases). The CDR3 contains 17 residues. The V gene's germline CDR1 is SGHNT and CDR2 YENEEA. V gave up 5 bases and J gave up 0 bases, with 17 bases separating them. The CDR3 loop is CASSLGTSTGSGNTIYF. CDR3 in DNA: TGTGCCAGCAGCCTCGGGACCTCCACCGGCTCTGGAAACACCATATATTTT.

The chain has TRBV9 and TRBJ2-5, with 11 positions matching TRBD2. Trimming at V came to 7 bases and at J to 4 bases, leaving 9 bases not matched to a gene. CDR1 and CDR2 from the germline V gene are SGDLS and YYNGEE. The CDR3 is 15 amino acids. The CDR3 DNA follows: TGTGCCAGCGGTTTTAGCGGGGGGGCCGGAGAGACCCAGTACTTC. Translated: CASGFSGGAGETQYF. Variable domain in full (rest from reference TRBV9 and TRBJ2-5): DSGVTQTPKHLITATGQRVTLRCSPRSGDLSVYWYQQSLDQGLQFLIQYYNGEERAKGNILERFSAQQFPDLHSELNLSSLELGDSALYFCASGFSGGAGETQYFGPGTRLLVL.

CDR3 in DNA: TGTGCCAGCAGCCACGGGGGTAGCTCCTACGAGCAGTACTTC. This encodes CASSHGGSSYEQYF. The chain combines TRBV9 with TRBJ2-7; perhaps TRBD2 as D (6 bases). Trimming removed 4 bases at V and 0 bases at J, with 11 bases between. CDR3 length: 14 amino acids. CDR1 SGDLS and CDR2 YYNGEE come from the germline V gene.

The CDR3 sequence is CASSVDVRPPSKQFF. The CDR3 coding sequence is TGTGCCAGCAGCGTAGACGTGCGGCCACCATCTAAGCAGTTCTTC. The V gene is TRBV9, the J gene TRBJ2-1; D is unresolved. Germline lookup yields CDR1 SGDLS and CDR2 YYNGEE. The CDR3 totals 15 residues. V shed 0 bases and J shed 11 bases, with 18 bases lying between them.

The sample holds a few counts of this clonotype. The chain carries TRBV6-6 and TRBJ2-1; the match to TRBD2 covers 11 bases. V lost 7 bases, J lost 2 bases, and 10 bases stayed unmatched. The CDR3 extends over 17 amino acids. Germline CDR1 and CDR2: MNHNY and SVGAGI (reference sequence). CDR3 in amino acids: CASTPHSGGVPYNEQFF. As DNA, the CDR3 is TGTGCCAGCACCCCACATAGCGGGGGGGTCCCCTACAATGAGCAGTTCTTC.

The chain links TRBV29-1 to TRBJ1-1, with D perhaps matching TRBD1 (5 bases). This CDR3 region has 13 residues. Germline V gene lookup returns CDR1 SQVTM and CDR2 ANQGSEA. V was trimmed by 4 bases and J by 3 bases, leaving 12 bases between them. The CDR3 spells CSVAVGRDTEAFF. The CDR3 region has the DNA TGCAGCGTTGCGGTGGGGCGTGACACTGAAGCTTTCTTT.

The CDR3 loop reads CASSNTGTGAYEQYF. The CDR3 DNA is TGTGCCAGCAGCAATACCGGGACAGGAGCCTACGAGCAGTACTTC. The chain is built from TRBV11-3 and TRBJ2-7; TRBD1 matches 8 bases. This CDR3 contains 15 residues. The junction had 8 bases not matched to a gene; V was cut back by 5 bases and J by 2 bases. Looked up from germline, CDR1 is SGHNT and CDR2 is YENEEA.

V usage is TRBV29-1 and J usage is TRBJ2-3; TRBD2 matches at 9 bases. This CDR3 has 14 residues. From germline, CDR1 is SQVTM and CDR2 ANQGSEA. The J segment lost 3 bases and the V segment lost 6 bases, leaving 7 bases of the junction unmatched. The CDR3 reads CSVGLASRTDTQYF. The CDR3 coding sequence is TGCAGCGTGGGACTAGCTAGTAGGACAGATACGCAGTATTTT.

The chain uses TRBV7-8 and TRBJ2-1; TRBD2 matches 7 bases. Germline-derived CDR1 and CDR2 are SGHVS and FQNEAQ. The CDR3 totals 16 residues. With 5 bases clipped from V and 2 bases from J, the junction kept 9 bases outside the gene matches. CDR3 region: CASSPRRERTYNEQFF. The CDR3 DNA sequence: TGTGCCAGCAGCCCACGGCGGGAGCGGACCTACAATGAGCAGTTCTTC.

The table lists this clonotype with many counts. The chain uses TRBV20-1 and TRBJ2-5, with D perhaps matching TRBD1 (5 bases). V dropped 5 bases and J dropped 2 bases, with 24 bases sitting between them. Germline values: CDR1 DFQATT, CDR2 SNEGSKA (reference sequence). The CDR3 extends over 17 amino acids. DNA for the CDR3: TGCAGTGCTGGACCTTACCGTTACAGGTTAGGGCAAGAGACCCAGTACTTC. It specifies CSAGPYRYRLGQETQYF.

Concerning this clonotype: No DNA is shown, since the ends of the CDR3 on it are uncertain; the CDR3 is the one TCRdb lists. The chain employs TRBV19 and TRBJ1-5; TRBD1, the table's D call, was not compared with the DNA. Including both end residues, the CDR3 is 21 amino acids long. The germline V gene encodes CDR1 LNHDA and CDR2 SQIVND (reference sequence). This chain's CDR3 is CASSKRQLWGQRPDFRGRQHF.

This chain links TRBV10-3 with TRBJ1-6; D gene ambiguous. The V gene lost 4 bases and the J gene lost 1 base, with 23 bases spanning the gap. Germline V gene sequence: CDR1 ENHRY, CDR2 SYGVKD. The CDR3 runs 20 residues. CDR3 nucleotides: TGTGCCATCAGTGGTCACGAGGGAGTCGATAATTTTTCCTATAATTCACCCCTCCACTTT. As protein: CAISGHEGVDNFSYNSPLHF.

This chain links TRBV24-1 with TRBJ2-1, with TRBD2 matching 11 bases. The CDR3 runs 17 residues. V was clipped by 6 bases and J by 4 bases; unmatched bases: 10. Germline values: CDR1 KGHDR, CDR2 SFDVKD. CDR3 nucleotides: TGTGCCACCAGTCCCCGGGGTGGGACTAGCGGATACAATGAGCAGTTCTTC. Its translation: CATSPRGGTSGYNEQFF.

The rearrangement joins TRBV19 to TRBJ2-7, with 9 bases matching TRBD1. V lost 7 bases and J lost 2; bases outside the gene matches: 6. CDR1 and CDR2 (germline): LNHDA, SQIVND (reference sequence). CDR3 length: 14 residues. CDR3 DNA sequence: TGTGCCAGTAAACCGGGACAGGGTCCCTACGAGCAGTACTTC. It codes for CASKPGQGPYEQYF.

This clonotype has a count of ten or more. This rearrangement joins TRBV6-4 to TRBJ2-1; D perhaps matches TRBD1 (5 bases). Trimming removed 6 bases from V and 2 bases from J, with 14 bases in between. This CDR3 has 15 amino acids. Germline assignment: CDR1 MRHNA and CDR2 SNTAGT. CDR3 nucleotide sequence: TGTGCCAGCAGCGCCGGGCAGGGCACCTACAATGAGCAGTTCTTC. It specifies CASSAGQGTYNEQFF.

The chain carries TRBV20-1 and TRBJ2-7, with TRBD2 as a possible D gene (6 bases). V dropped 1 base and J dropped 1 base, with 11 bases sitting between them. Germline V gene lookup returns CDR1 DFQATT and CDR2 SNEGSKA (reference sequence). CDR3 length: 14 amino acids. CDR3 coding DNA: TGCAGTGCTAGAGTTGTACTAGCATCCTACGAGCAGTACTTC. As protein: CSARVVLASYEQYF.

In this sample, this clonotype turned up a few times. For the CDR3, the DNA is TGTGCCAGCACTTTGAACTCCCGTGTCGGGGACACCATATATTTT. Translation: CASTLNSRVGDTIYF. The chain recombines TRBV2 with TRBJ1-3; D remains ambiguous. This CDR3 has 15 amino acids. The germline gives CDR1 SNHLY, CDR2 FYNNEI. The ends were cut back, 7 bases at V and 8 bases at J, with 21 bases in the middle.

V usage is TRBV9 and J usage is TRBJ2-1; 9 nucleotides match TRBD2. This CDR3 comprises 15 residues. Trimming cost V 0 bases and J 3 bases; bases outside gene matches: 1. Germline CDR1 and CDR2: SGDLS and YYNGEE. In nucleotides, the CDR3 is TGTGCCAGCAGCGTAGGACTAGCGGACTACAATGAGCAGTTCTTC. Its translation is CASSVGLADYNEQFF.

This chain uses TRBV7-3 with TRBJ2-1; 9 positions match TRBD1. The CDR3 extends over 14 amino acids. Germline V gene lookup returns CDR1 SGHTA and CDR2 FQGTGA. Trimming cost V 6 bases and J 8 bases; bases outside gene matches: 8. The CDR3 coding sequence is TGTGCCAGCAGGACAACAGGGGGCGCACATGAGCAGTTCTTC. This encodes CASRTTGGAHEQFF.